This is a list of T cell receptor beta chains from one sample in a study of blood T cell repertoires in COVID-19. Repertoires were generated with immunoSEQ multiplex PCR, while TCRdb's copy carries only in-frame clones and drops some. This table has approximately 500,000 clones, 85% to 90% appearing once. Material for sequencing was PBMCs or T cells enriched from blood (not recorded which). Source of these receptors: a woman aged 40 to 50 who had recovered from COVID-19. Both conserved end residues are part of each CDR3. Size is omitted from some rows. Given values are once, few, many or a class for expanded clones.

CDR3 protein	clone size	V gene	J gene
CASSQGSGSSYEQYF	-	TRBV4-1	TRBJ2-7
CASSKGQGNNSPLHF	-	TRBV21-1	TRBJ1-6
CASSLGTGGGPQHF	-	TRBV28	TRBJ1-5
CASSSWTSGSTDTQYF	-	TRBV11-3	TRBJ2-3
CASFSTGGNEKLFF	-	TRBV5-4	TRBJ1-4
CASSSGEPNRNQPQHF	-	TRBV19	TRBJ1-5
CATSLAGQETQYF	-	TRBV10-2	TRBJ2-5
CATSDRGLAGGQGSTDTQYF	-	TRBV24-1	TRBJ2-3
CASSQGGGKGYTF	-	TRBV4-3	TRBJ1-2
CASSPSLVSNQPQHF	few	TRBV4-2	TRBJ1-5
CASSQELPHRGGVWTYEQYF	-	TRBV4-3	TRBJ2-7
CASSDLTSGRAETQYF	-	TRBV7-2	TRBJ2-5
CASSAQTYNQPQHF	-	TRBV2	TRBJ1-5
CSVREGQVGYTF	-	TRBV29-1	TRBJ1-2
CASSLKGGGYGYTF	-	TRBV11-3	TRBJ1-2
CASSLALAGTEAFF	-	TRBV7-9	TRBJ1-1
CASSERRLAIRDNEQFF	-	TRBV10-1	TRBJ2-1
CASSFVSGSYDTQYF	-	TRBV5-1	TRBJ2-3
CASSQASGGEYNEQFF	-	TRBV4-3	TRBJ2-1
CASSLGVGLGTTYEQYF	-	TRBV7-8	TRBJ2-7
CASSSSGRAEDTQYF	-	TRBV4-1	TRBJ2-3
CASSHSAGGNEQFF	-	TRBV3-1/TRBV3-2	TRBJ2-1
CAISESGAPGTGELFF	-	TRBV10-3	TRBJ2-2
CASSVPTGGAGNQPQHF	-	TRBV6-2/TRBV6-3	TRBJ1-5
CASSQSIGTAIQETQYF	-	TRBV7-6	TRBJ2-5
CASSYSRDDDEQYF	-	TRBV6-5	TRBJ2-7
CASSVGQGVGYEQYF	few	TRBV9	TRBJ2-7
CASSEQANTEAFF	-	TRBV6-1	TRBJ1-1
CASSLPIQGLLRDTQYF	-	TRBV7-9	TRBJ2-3
CASSDRTSTYEQFF	-	TRBV2	TRBJ2-1
CASSLDGQYSGNTIYF	-	TRBV7-9	TRBJ1-3
CATTGQKNTEAFF	-	TRBV24-1	TRBJ1-1
CASSEYRGYTF	-	TRBV12-3/TRBV12-4	TRBJ1-2
CASSQEGRQGTYEQYF	-	TRBV4-1	TRBJ2-7
CASSYGGLNTEAFF	-	TRBV27	TRBJ1-1
CSPAGGDTQYF	-	TRBV20-1	TRBJ2-3
CASSPNREGRLTF	-	TRBV7-9	TRBJ1-2
CASPQRLLLTGELFF	-	TRBV23-1	TRBJ2-2
CASSLDPSGYEQYF	-	TRBV7-2	TRBJ2-7
CASSPRGEKLFF	-	TRBV3-1/TRBV3-2	TRBJ1-4
CASSYHGQSGNTIYF	few	TRBV6-2/TRBV6-3	TRBJ1-3
CASSLGTSREQFF	-	TRBV7-2	TRBJ2-1
CASSRNTGYEQYF	-	TRBV7-2	TRBJ2-7
CAIRTGLNYGYTF	-	TRBV7-9	TRBJ1-2
CASSPGTDNTEAFF	-	TRBV18	TRBJ1-1
CASSNLLTSGDYEQYF	-	TRBV13	TRBJ2-7